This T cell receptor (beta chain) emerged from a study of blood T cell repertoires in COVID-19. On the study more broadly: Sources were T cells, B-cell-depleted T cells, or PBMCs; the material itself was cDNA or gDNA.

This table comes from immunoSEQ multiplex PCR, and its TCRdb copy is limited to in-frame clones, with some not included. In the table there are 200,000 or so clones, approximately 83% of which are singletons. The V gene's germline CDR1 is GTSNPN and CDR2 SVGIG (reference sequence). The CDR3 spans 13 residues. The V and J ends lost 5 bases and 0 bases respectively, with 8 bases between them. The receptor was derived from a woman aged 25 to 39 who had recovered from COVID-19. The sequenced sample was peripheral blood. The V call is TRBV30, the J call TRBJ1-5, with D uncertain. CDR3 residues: CAWGTDSNQPQHF. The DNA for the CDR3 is TGTGCCTGGGGAACAGATAGCAATCAGCCCCAGCATTTT.